This T cell receptor (beta chain) was documented in a study of blood T cell repertoires in COVID-19. Recovered status in Cohort 3 required two negative PCRs, clearance, or symptom resolution. Original handling: Reference gene primers were amplified, and this amplification served to estimate nucleated cell counts. Sequenced by immunoSEQ multiplex PCR; TCRdb stores in-frame clones only, minus some. D and trimming were read from the DNA, whereas the V and J calls and clone size are those reported in that table. The profile covers hundreds of thousands of clones, with about 87% appearing a single time and 1.2% taken by the ten largest. The sequence derives from a man aged 25-45 years who had recovered from COVID-19. Specimen: PBMCs or T cells enriched from blood (not recorded which).

DNA of the CDR3: TGTGCCAGCAGTTTATGGAGGGGGGGGGCTGGCTATGGCTACACCTTC. Translating it yields CASSLWRGGAGYGYTF. The chain links TRBV28 to TRBJ1-2; D possibly corresponds to TRBD1 (6 bases). The V and J ends lost 0 bases and 4 bases respectively, with 15 bases between them. CDR3 length: 16 residues. Germline CDR1 is MDHEN and CDR2 is SYDVKM.